A single count supports the clone carrying this TCR beta chain. The antigen is not known. A much more abundant neighbour one base away suggests this may be a read error. The CDR3 length is 15 residues. Trimming shortened V by 1 base and J by 7 bases, and 14 bases separated the two germline ends. Germline CDR1 is SGHVS and CDR2 is FQNEAQ. The data belong to a study of T cell repertoires in cytomegalovirus infection. In the study overall: It was recently identified HLA-C-restricted and well-studied HLA-B-restricted CMV epitopes that the study used. Public TCR beta signature analysis indicated the presence of both CMV infection and matching HLA type. Study-level points and caveats: Public TCR beta family frequency separated CMV-and-HLA carriers, including in an independent cohort. The ex vivo response was dominated by HLA-C-restricted CMV-specific TCR beta clonotypes.

Via MiXCR, TCRdb re-called the reads, giving one row per CDR3 protein. The sample consists of about 890,000 distinct CDR3 sequences, roughly 30% of them appearing once. The V and J genes are TRBV7-8 and TRBJ1-5, with D unresolved. This TCR derives from a human donor in good health (CMV status not recorded). Some clones in this sample may be carry-over from other donors' samples. The sequenced sample was cultured CD8+ T cells from PBMCs, obtained from culture after CMV antigen stimulation. Here the CDR3 DNA reads TGTGCCAGCAGCTTAGAGGTCTCAGCTGTGCAGCCCCAGCATTTT. Translating gives CASSLEVSAVQPQHF.